This TCR beta chain was recovered during a study of blood T cells in healthy people across ages. Study-wide points: CMV status of donors was unknown, possibly confounding expanded clonotype changes.

As for this clonotype: Antigen specificity is unknown.

Each of the donors had 9 to 10 milliliters of peripheral blood drawn into EDTA-treated Vacutainer tubes. A second about 7 to 12 cycle PCR used barcoded and J-beta primers. TCRdb analysed the 5' RACE reads with MiXCR anew, one entry per CDR3 protein. Of 730,000 or so distinct CDR3 sequences detected, roughly two fifths appear once; the ten largest clones hold about 20%. The source material was blood. This TCR derives from a woman in her fifties or sixties in good health.

CDR3 region: CASSFGGSSYNQGRSYNEQFF. In nucleotides, the CDR3 is TGTGCCAGCAGTTTTGGGGGGAGCTCCTACAACCAGGGACGTTCCTACAATGAGCAGTTCTTC. The chain joins TRBV27 to TRBJ2-1, with a possible D match to TRBD2 (6 bases). Looked up from germline, CDR1 is MNHEY and CDR2 is SMNVEV (reference sequence). Trimming took off 3 bases at V and 1 base at J, with 28 bases between the two ends. CDR3 length equals 21 residues.